This paragraph covers one TCR beta chain sequence. There are 14 residues in the CDR3. The germline CDR1 and CDR2 sequences are SGHRS and YFSETQ. V was cut by 0 bases and J by 2 bases, with 9 bases left in between. Assay: immunoSEQ multiplex PCR; the TCRdb copy retains only in-frame clones and omits some. The sample holds under 450,000 clones, about 93% seen once. The sample originates from a study of control samples from healthy donors and cancer patients. Source material: PBMCs. The chain joins TRBV5-1 to TRBJ2-7; no firm D call. The receptor was isolated from a man aged 35 to 55 with head and neck cancer. The CDR3 loop reads CASSLDIGPYEQYF. CDR3 sequence (DNA): TGCGCCAGCAGCTTGGATATCGGCCCCTACGAGCAGTACTTC.